This passage covers 10 T cell receptor beta chains from one sample sequenced in a study of cytomegalovirus exposure and HLA in healthy donors. The PCR was carried out with 60 Vbeta primers and 13 Jbeta primers. The method was immunoSEQ multiplex PCR; TCRdb's version includes in-frame clones alone and lacks a portion of them. This sample has approximately 130,000 clones, with around 78% found just once. The sample taken for sequencing was PBMCs. All receptors derive from a woman aged 40 to 49 in good health and CMV-seronegative.

The V call is TRBV28, the J call TRBJ2-2, with 8 bases fitting TRBD2. V was clipped by 2 bases and J by 0 bases; unmatched bases: 5. The V gene's germline CDR1 is MDHEN and CDR2 SYDVKM. The CDR3 totals 17 residues. The CDR3 coding sequence is TGTGCCAGCAGTTTAACCCAGCGGGGGCCGAACACCGGGGAGCTGTTTTTT. Its protein is CASSLTQRGPNTGELFF.

This chain joins TRBV27 and TRBJ2-6; TRBD1 aligns across 8 bases. This CDR3 is built from 17 residues. Germline CDR1 and CDR2: MNHEY and SMNVEV (reference sequence). V trimming: 5 bases; J trimming: 4 bases; junction bases outside the gene matches: 10. DNA of the CDR3: TGTGCCAGCAGTCCTGGACAGGGACCCTGGGGGGCCAACGTCCTGACTTTC. Its translation: CASSPGQGPWGANVLTF. The full variable domain, rest sourced from reference TRBV27 and TRBJ2-6, is EAQVTQNPRYLITVTGKKLTVTCSQNMNHEYMSWYRQDPGLGLRQIYYSMNVEVTDKGDVPEGYKVSRKEKRNFPLILESPSPNQTSLYFCASSPGQGPWGANVLTFGAGSRLTVL.

The chain combines TRBV9 with TRBJ2-2; 7 nucleotides line up with TRBD1. Germline V CDR1 and CDR2: SGDLS, YYNGEE. The V and J ends lost 4 bases and 6 bases, in that order; junction bases with no gene match: 12. This CDR3 has 16 residues. The CDR3 coding sequence is TGTGCCAGCAGCCCCGGGACAGCTTTTTACGCCGGGGAGCTGTTTTTT. Translating it yields CASSPGTAFYAGELFF. Based on the CDR3 plus reference TRBV9 and TRBJ2-2, the full variable domain is DSGVTQTPKHLITATGQRVTLRCSPRSGDLSVYWYQQSLDQGLQFLIQYYNGEERAKGNILERFSAQQFPDLHSELNLSSLELGDSALYFCASSPGTAFYAGELFFGEGSRLTVL.

The V call is TRBV7-9, the J call TRBJ2-7, with 7 bases that match TRBD2. Germline V gene data show CDR1 as SEHNR and CDR2 as FQNEAQ (reference sequence). The CDR3 totals 14 residues. Germline trimming cut 5 bases from V and 7 bases from J; bases unmatched to any gene: 11. CDR3 DNA: TGTGCCAGCAGCCCGCGGGCCGAGGGAGGGGAGCAGTACTTC. Encoded protein: CASSPRAEGGEQYF.

This clone was counted once. This rearrangement joins TRBV2 to TRBJ1-1; weak D call: TRBD1 (6 bases). V was cut by 6 bases and J by 3 bases, with 11 bases left in between. The CDR3 has 13 amino acids. Germline values: CDR1 SNHLY, CDR2 FYNNEI. In DNA form, the CDR3 reads TGTGCCAGCAGCCAACAGGGCGACACTGAAGCTTTCTTT. This codes for CASSQQGDTEAFF. The full variable domain, completed using reference TRBV2 and TRBJ1-1, is EPEVTQTPSHQVTQMGQEVILRCVPISNHLYFYWYRQILGQKVEFLVSFYNNEISEKSEIFDDQFSVERPDGSNFTLKIRSTKLEDSAMYFCASSQQGDTEAFFGQGTRLTVV.

The gene calls are TRBV28 and TRBJ1-2, with 9 bases that match TRBD1. The CDR3 runs 14 residues. The germline CDR1 and CDR2 sequences are MDHEN and SYDVKM. Losses at the gene ends were 7 bases for V and 3 bases for J; bases not matched to a gene: 6. In DNA form, the CDR3 reads TGTGCCAGCAAACTCCGGGACAGGGACTATGGCTACACCTTC. Protein: CASKLRDRDYGYTF.

Concerning this clone itself: One junction end disagrees with the germline gene, perhaps due to a read error. In nucleotides, the CDR3 is TGTGCCAGCAGTTCGCAGCGGGGGGGAGAGCCCCAGTACTTC. Protein product: CASSSQRGGEPQYF. The J gene is TRBJ2-5, the V gene TRBV6-5; 10 nucleotides match TRBD2. Looked up from germline, CDR1 is MNHEY and CDR2 is SVGAGI. There are 14 residues in the CDR3.

This clone came up a few times. The rearrangement uses TRBV9 and TRBJ2-2; perhaps TRBD2 as D (6 bases). The CDR3 is 14 amino acids. The germline CDR1 and CDR2 sequences are SGDLS and YYNGEE. The V end lost 6 bases, the J end lost 0 bases, and 9 bases lay between the germline ends. CDR3 in amino acids: CASKAGANTGELFF. In DNA, the CDR3 is TGTGCCAGCAAAGCGGGCGCGAACACCGGGGAGCTGTTTTTT.

The chain uses TRBV7-3 and TRBJ2-7; TRBD2 matches at 12 bases. Germline V lookup: CDR1 SGHTA, CDR2 FQGTGA. This CDR3 has 15 residues. The J segment lost 2 bases and the V segment lost 5 bases, leaving 4 bases of the junction unmatched. In DNA, the CDR3 is TGTGCCAGCAGCGTGACTAGCGGGGGTACCTACGAGCAGTACTTC. Protein product: CASSVTSGGTYEQYF.

The gene calls are TRBV5-1 and TRBJ2-1; a possible D gene is TRBD2 (6 bases). The germline V gene encodes CDR1 SGHRS and CDR2 YFSETQ. Trimming took 4 bases from V and 4 from J, leaving 24 bases between them. The CDR3 contains 18 residues. The DNA of the CDR3 is TGCGCCAGCAGCCCACCGTTTGGAGGGCGCGGAGAATACAATGAGCAGTTCTTC. Protein product: CASSPPFGGRGEYNEQFF.